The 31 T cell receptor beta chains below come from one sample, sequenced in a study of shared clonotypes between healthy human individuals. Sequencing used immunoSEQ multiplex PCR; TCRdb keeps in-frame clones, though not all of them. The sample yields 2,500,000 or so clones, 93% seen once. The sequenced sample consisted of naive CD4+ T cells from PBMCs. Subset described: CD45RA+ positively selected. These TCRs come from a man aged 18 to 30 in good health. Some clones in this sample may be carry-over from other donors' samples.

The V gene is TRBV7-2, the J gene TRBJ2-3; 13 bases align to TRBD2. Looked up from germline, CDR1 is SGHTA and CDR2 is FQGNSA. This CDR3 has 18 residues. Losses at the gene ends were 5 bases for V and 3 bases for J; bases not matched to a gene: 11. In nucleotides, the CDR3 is TGTGCCAGCAGCCTGGGACTAGCGGGGACAGGTGGTACAGATACGCAGTATTTT. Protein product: CASSLGLAGTGGTDTQYF.

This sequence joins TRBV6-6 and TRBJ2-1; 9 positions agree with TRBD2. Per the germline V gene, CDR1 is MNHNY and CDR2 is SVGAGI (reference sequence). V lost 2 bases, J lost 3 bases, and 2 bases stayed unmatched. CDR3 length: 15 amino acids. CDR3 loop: CASSYGTSFYNEQFF. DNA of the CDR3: TGTGCCAGCAGTTACGGGACTAGCTTCTACAATGAGCAGTTCTTC.

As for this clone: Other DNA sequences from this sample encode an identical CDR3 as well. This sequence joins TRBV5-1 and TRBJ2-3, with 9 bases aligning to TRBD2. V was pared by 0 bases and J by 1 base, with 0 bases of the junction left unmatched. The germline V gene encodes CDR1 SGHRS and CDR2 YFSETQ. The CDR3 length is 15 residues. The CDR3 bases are TGCGCCAGCAGCTTGGGCGGGAGGGGCACAGATACGCAGTATTTT. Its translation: CASSLGGRGTDTQYF.

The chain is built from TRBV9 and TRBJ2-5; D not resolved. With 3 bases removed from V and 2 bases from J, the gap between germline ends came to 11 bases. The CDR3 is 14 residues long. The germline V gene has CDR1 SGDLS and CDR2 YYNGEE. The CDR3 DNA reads TGTGCCAGCAGCGCTCGAGGAACGCAAGAGACCCAGTACTTC. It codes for CASSARGTQETQYF.

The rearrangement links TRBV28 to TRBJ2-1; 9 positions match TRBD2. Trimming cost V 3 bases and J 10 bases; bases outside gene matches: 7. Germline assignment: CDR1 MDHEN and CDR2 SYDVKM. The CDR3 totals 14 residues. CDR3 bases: TGTGCCAGCAGTTTTAGCGGGAGCCCTCGGGAGCAGTTCTTC. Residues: CASSFSGSPREQFF.

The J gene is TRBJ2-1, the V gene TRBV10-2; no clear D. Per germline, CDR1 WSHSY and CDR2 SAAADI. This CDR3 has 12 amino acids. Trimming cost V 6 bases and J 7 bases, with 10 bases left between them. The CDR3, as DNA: TGCGCCAGCAGAATCGACTCAAATGAGCAGTTCTTC. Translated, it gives CASRIDSNEQFF.

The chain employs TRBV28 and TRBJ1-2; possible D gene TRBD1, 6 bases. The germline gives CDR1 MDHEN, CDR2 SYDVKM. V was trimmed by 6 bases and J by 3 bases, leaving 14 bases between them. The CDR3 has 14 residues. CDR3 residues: CASRRAGADYGYTF. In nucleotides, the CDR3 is TGTGCCAGCAGGAGAGCAGGGGCAGACTATGGCTACACCTTC.

CDR3 DNA sequence: TGTGCCTGGAGTCCGGGGTCCCCGAACACCGGGGAGCTGTTTTTT. Its translation: CAWSPGSPNTGELFF. V is TRBV30 and J is TRBJ2-2, with D perhaps TRBD2 (5 bases). This CDR3 is built from 15 residues. The V gene lost 2 bases and the J gene lost 0 bases, with 10 bases spanning the gap. CDR1 is GTSNPN, CDR2 SVGIG, per germline (reference sequence).

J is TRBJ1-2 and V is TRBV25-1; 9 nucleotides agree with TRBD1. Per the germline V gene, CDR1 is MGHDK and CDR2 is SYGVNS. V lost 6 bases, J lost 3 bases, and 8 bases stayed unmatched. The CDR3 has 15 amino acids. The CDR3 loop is CASRGDRAFDYGYTF. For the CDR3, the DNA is TGTGCCAGCAGGGGGGACAGGGCTTTTGACTATGGCTACACCTTC.

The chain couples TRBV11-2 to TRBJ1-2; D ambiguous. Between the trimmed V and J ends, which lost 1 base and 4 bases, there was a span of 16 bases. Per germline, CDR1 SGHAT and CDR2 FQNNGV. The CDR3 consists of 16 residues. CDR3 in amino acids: CASSLVAAGWGYGYTF. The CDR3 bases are TGTGCCAGCAGCTTAGTAGCGGCAGGATGGGGCTATGGCTACACCTTC.

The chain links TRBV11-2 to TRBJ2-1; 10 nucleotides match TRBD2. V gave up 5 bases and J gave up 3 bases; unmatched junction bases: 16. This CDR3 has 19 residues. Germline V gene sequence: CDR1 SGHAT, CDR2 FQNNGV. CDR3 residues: CASSPRGTSVNRIYNEQFF. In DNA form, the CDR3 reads TGTGCCAGCAGCCCGAGAGGGACTAGCGTGAATCGAATCTACAATGAGCAGTTCTTC.

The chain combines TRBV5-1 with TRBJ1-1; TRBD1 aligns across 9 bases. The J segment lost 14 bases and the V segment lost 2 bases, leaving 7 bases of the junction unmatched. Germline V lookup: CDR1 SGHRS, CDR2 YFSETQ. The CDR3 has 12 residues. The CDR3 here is CASSFEQGASFF. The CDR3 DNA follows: TGCGCCAGCAGCTTCGAACAGGGGGCGTCGTTCTTT. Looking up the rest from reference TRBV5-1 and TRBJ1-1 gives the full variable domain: KAGVTQTPRYLIKTRGQQVTLSCSPISGHRSVSWYQQTPGQGLQFLFEYFSETQRNKGNFPGRFSGRQFSNSRSEMNVSTLELGDSALYLCASSFEQGASFFGQGTRLTVV.

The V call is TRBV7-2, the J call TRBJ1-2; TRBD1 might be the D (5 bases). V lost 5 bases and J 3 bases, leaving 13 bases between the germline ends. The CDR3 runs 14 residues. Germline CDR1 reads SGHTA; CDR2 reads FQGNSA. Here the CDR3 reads CASSRHPGDYGYTF. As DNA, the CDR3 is TGTGCCAGCAGCCGCCATCCGGGGGACTATGGCTACACCTTC.

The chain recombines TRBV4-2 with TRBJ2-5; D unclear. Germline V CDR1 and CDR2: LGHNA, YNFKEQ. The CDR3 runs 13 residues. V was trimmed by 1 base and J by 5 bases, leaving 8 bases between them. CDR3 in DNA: TGTGCCAGCAGCCAAGGTCCGTTGGAGACCCAGTACTTC. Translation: CASSQGPLETQYF.

The CDR3 nucleotides are TGCGCCAGCAGCTTCGGTATTACCGGGGAGCTGTTTTTT. Encoded protein: CASSFGITGELFF. The chain links TRBV5-1 to TRBJ2-2; D not certain. This CDR3 is built from 13 residues. V dropped 2 bases and J dropped 5 bases, with 7 bases sitting between them. Germline V gene sequence: CDR1 SGHRS, CDR2 YFSETQ.

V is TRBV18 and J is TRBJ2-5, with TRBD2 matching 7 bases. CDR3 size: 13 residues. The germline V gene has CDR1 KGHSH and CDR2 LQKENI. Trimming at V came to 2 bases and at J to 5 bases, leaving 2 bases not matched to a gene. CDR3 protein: CASSPDGRETQYF. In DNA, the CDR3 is TGTGCCAGCTCACCAGACGGGAGGGAGACCCAGTACTTC.

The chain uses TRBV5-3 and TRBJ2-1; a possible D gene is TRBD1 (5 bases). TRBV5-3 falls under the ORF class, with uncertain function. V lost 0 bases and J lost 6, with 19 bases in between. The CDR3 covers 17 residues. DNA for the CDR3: TGTGCCAGAAGCTTGGACGTTAGGTCAGGGATACTCAATGAGCAGTTCTTC. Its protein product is CARSLDVRSGILNEQFF.

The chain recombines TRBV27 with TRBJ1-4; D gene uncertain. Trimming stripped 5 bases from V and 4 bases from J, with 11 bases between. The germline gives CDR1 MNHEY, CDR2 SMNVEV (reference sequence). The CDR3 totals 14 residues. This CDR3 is CASSRGRFNEKLFF. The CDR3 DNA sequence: TGTGCCAGCAGTCGGGGAAGATTTAATGAAAAACTGTTTTTT.

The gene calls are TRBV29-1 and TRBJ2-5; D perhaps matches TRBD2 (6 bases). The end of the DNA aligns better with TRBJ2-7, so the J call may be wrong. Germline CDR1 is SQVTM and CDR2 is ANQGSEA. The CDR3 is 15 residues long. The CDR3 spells CSPQRRAGINYEQYF. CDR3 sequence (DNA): TGCAGCCCCCAACGGAGGGCAGGGATCAACTACGAGCAGTACTTC.

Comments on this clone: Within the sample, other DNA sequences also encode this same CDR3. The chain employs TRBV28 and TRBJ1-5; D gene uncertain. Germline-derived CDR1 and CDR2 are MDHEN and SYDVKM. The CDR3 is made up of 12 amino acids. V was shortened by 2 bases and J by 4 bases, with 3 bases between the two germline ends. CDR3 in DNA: TGTGCCAGCAGTTTAAGAAATCAGCCCCAGCATTTT. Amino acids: CASSLRNQPQHF.

The CDR3 region has the DNA TGTGCCAGCAGAGTCACTGGGGCCAAAAACATTCAGTACTTC. It encodes CASRVTGAKNIQYF. This chain links TRBV28 with TRBJ2-4; the D is unclear. The CDR3 runs to 14 residues. Germline-derived CDR1 and CDR2 are MDHEN and SYDVKM. V was clipped by 6 bases and J by 1 base, with 10 bases between them.

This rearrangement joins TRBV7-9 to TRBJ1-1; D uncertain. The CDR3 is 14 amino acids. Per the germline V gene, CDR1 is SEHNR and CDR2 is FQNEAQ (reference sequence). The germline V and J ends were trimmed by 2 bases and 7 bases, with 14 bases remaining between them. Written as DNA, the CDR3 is TGTGCCAGCAGCTTAATGACCGAGGCAGGTGAAGCTTTCTTT. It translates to CASSLMTEAGEAFF.

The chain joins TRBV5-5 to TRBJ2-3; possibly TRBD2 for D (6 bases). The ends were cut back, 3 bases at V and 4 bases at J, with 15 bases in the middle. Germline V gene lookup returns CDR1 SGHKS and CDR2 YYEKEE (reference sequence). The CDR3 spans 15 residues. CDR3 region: CASSWVIAASDTQYF. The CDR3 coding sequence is TGTGCCAGCAGCTGGGTGATAGCGGCCTCAGATACGCAGTATTTT.

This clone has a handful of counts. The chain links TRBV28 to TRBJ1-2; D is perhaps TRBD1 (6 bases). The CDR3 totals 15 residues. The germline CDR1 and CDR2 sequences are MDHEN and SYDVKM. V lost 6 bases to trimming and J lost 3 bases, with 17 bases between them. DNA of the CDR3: TGTGCCAGCAGCCCAGGGAGCAGGGGCGACTATGGCTACACCTTC. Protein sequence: CASSPGSRGDYGYTF.

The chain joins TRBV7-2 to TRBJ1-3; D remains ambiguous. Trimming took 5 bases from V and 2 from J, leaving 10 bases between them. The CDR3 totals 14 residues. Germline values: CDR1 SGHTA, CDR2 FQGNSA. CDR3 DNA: TGTGCCAGCAGCCCCCGAGCTGCTGGAAACACCATATATTTT. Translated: CASSPRAAGNTIYF.

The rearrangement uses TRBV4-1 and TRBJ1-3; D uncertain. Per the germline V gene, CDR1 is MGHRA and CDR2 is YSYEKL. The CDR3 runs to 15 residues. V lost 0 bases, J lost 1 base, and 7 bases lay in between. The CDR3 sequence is CASSQEWFSGNTIYF. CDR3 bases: TGCGCCAGCAGCCAAGAATGGTTTTCTGGAAACACCATATATTTT.

CDR3 amino acids: CASSVGSKGRGEAFF. CDR3 DNA sequence: TGTGCCAGCAGCGTAGGCAGCAAGGGGAGGGGTGAAGCTTTCTTT. The chain recombines TRBV9 with TRBJ1-1; perhaps TRBD1 as D (5 bases). Per germline, CDR1 SGDLS and CDR2 YYNGEE. Between the trimmed V and J ends, which lost 0 bases and 7 bases, there was a span of 16 bases. The CDR3 is made up of 15 amino acids.

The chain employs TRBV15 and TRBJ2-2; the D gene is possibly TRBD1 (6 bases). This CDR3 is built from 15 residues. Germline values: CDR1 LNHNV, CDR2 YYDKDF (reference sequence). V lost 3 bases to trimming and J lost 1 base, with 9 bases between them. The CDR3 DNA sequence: TGTGCCACCAGCAGCCAGGGGAGGAACACCGGGGAGCTGTTTTTT. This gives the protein CATSSQGRNTGELFF. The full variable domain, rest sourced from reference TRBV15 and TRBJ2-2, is DAMVIQNPRYQVTQFGKPVTLSCSQTLNHNVMYWYQQKSSQAPKLLFHYYDKDFNNEADTPDNFQSRRPNTSFCFLDIRSPGLGDTAMYLCATSSQGRNTGELFFGEGSRLTVL.

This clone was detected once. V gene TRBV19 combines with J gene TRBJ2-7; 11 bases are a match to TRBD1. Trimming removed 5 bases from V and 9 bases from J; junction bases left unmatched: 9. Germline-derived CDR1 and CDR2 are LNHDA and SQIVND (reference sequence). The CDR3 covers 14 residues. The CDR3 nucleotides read TGTGCCAGTAGTGGCGGGACAGGGGGGTCCGTGCAGTACTTC. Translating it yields CASSGGTGGSVQYF.

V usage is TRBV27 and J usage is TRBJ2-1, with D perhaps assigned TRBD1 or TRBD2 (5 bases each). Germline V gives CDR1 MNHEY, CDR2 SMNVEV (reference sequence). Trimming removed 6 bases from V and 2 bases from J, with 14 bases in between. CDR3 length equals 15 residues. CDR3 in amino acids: CASRVRDVTYNEQFF. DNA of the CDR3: TGTGCCAGCAGAGTCCGGGACGTCACCTACAATGAGCAGTTCTTC.

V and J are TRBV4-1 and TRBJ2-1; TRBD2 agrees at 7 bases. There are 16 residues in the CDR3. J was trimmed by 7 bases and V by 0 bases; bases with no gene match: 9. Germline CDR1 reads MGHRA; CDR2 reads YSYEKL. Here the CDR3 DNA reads TGCGCCAGCAGCCAAGAGGGTCTAGCGGCCGGTAATGAGCAGTTCTTC. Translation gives CASSQEGLAAGNEQFF.